The entry below gives a single T cell receptor beta chain sequence along with its context. The sample is drawn from a study of blood T cell repertoires in COVID-19. Study context: Sites in the United States, Italy and Spain provided acute and convalescent COVID-19 samples. T cells, B-cell-depleted T cells, or PBMCs provided the cDNA or gDNA that served as material.

Categorization into cohorts depended on clinical history that participants reported. Two negative PCRs, clearance, or symptom resolution characterized the recovered Cohort 3 donors. The ends were cut back, 1 base at V and 1 base at J, with 7 bases in the middle. Germline CDR1 and CDR2: SEHNR and FQNEAQ (reference sequence). The CDR3 covers 14 residues. This table comes from immunoSEQ multiplex PCR, and its TCRdb copy is limited to in-frame clones, with some not included. The table includes 250,000 to 300,000 clones, roughly 90% detected once. The chain uses TRBV7-9 and TRBJ1-1; D is possibly TRBD1 (5 bases). The sequenced sample was PBMCs or T cells enriched from blood (not recorded which). This sequence originates from a woman aged 40 to 50 who had recovered from COVID-19. This chain's CDR3 is CASSLGRGNTEAFF. In DNA, the CDR3 is TGTGCCAGCAGCTTAGGTAGGGGGAACACTGAAGCTTTCTTT.